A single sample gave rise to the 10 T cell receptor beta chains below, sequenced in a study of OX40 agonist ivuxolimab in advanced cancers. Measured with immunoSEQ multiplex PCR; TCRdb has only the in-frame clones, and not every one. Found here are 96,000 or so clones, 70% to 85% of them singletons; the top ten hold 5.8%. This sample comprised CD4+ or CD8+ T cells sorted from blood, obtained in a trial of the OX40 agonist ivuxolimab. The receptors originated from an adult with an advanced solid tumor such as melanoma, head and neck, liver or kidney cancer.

CDR3 nucleotides: TGCGCCAGCAGCCCAAGGACTAGCGGGGAGACCCAGTACTTC. This encodes CASSPRTSGETQYF. The rearrangement joins TRBV5-1 to TRBJ2-5, with 11 bases that match TRBD2. Germline CDR1 reads SGHRS; CDR2 reads YFSETQ. V gave up 4 bases and J gave up 5 bases; unmatched junction bases: 4. The CDR3 extends over 14 amino acids.

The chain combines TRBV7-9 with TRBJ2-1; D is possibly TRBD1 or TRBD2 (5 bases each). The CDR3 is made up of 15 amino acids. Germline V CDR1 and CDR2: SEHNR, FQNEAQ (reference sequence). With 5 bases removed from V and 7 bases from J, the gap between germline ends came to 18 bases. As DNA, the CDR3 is TGTGCCAGCAGCCCGGGGCCGATGAGTAAAAATGAGCAGTTCTTC. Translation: CASSPGPMSKNEQFF.

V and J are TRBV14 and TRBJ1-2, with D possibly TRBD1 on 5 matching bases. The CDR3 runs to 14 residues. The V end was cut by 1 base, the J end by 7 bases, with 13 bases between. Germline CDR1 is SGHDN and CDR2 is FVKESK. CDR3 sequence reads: CASSQARTRGGYTF. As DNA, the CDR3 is TGTGCCAGCAGCCAAGCCAGGACACGGGGTGGCTACACCTTC.

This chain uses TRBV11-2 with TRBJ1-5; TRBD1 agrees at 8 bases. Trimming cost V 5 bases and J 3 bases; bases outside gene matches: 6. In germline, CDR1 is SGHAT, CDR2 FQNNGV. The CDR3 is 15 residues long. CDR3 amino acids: CASSQGASNNQPQHF. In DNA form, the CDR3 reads TGTGCCAGCAGCCAGGGGGCTAGTAACAATCAGCCCCAGCATTTT.

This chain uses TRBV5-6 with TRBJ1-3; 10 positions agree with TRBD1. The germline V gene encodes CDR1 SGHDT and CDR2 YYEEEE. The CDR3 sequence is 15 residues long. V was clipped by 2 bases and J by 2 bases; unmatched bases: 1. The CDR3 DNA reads TGTGCCAGCAGCTTTGGGACAGGGGCTGGAAACACCATATATTTT. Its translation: CASSFGTGAGNTIYF.

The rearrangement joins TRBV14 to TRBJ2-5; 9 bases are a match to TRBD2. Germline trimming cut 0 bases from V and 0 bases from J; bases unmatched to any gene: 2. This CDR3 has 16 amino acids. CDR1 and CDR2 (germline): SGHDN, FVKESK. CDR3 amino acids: CASSQETSGHQETQYF. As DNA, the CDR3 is TGTGCCAGCAGCCAAGAAACTAGCGGGCACCAAGAGACCCAGTACTTC.

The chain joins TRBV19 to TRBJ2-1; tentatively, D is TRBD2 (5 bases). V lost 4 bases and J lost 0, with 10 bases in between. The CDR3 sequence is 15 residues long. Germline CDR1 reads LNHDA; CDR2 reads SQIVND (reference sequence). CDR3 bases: TGTGCCAGTAGTAGCGACCGGGACTCCTACAATGAGCAGTTCTTC. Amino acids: CASSSDRDSYNEQFF. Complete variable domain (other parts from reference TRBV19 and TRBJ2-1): DGGITQSPKYLFRKEGQNVTLSCEQNLNHDAMYWYRQDPGQGLRLIYYSQIVNDFQKGDIAEGYSVSREKKESFPLTVTSAQKNPTAFYLCASSSDRDSYNEQFFGPGTRLTVL.

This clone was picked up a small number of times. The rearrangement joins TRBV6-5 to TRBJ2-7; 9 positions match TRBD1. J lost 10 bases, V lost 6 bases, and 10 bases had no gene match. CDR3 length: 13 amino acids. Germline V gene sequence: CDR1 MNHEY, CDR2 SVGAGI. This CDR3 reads CASSLKTGGPQYF. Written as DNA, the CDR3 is TGTGCCAGCAGCCTAAAGACAGGGGGTCCTCAGTACTTC.

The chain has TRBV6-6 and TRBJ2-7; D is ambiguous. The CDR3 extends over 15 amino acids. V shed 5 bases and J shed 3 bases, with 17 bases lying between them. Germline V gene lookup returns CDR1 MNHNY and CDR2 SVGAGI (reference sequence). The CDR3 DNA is TGTGCCAGCAGTGTTGGAGAAGGTATGGTCTACGAGCAGTACTTC. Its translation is CASSVGEGMVYEQYF.

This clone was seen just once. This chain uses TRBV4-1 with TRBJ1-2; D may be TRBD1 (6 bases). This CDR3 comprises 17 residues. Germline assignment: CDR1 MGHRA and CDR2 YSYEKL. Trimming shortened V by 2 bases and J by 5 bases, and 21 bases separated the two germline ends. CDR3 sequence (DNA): TGCGCCAGCAGCCAATCCCTGGACCCCAGGGGCAGGTATGGCTACACCTTC. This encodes CASSQSLDPRGRYGYTF.